In this sample, the clone carrying this T cell receptor beta chain turned up a few times. Germline V gene sequence: CDR1 LGHNT, CDR2 FRNRAP. The V end lost 0 bases, the J end lost 6 bases, and 17 bases lay between the germline ends. This CDR3 is 16 amino acids long. The entry originates in a study of T-cell memory formation after mild COVID-19. TCRdb re-analysed the 5' RACE reads in MiXCR, keeping a single row per CDR3 protein. In the table there are more than 80,000 distinct CDR3 sequences, around 15% of which are singletons. The TCR sequence derives from an adult woman who had mild COVID-19 (a few samples of this study predate the infection). Cell type and time point are not known. The gene calls are TRBV12-5 and TRBJ1-1; possible D gene TRBD1, 6 bases. Sequenced sample: PBMCs or a T cell subset sorted from them (not recorded which). In nucleotides, the CDR3 is TGTGCTAGTGGTTTGGTACTTCCGACGGGGGCCGCTGAAGCTTTCTTT. Its protein is CASGLVLPTGAAEAFF.